This T cell receptor (beta chain) was sequenced during a study of T-cell reconstitution after alpha-beta-depleted transplantation in children (dated by TCRdb to about 2016). For context, the study as a whole: The study quantitatively tracked T-cell immune reconstitution after TCRalphabeta/CD19-depleted allogeneic hematopoietic cell transplantation in children using TCR repertoire profiling.

Preparation of the library involved PCR. Sequencing took place on an Illumina HiSeq 2500. Molecular barcoding was employed in the preparation of TCR libraries, with unique molecular identifiers being used to normalize TCRbeta repertoire quantification. TCRdb redid the processing of the public reads, applying fastp at Q25 and MiXCR, and retained in-frame beta chains. Every distinct CDR3 protein forms one entry, paired with its most common genes and DNA. In all, the sample holds about 360,000 distinct CDR3 sequences, and more than 10% of those were seen once. The ten top clones hold about 4% of the sample. Turning to this clonotype: Its cognate antigen has yet to be identified. Base quality data are lacking; no much larger clone is found one base away.

A distance of 12 bases separates the germline ends of V and J, which lose 1 base and 2 bases respectively. Reading from cysteine to phenylalanine, the CDR3 counts 16 amino acids. Just CDR3 DNA is preserved here, 48 bases in frame from base 1. The germline V gene (reference sequence) supplies CDR1 LGHDT and CDR2 YNNKEL. The chain is encoded by TRBV3-1 joined to TRBJ1-3; a tentative D call is TRBD1 (5 bases match). This receptor was obtained from a human donor who donated a stem cell graft to a child with Fanconi anemia. This material consisted of PBMCs, taken from the stem cell graft. Here is the DNA: TGTGCCAGCAGCCAAGGTGCGGCAGGGACTGGAAACACCATATATTTT. Its protein is CASSQGAAGTGNTIYF. Extended through the reference TRBV3-1 and TRBJ1-3 proteins, this CDR3 yields the full variable domain: DTAVSQTPKYLVTQMGNDKSIKCEQNLGHDTMYWYKQDSKKFLKIMFSYNNKELIINETVPNRFSPKSPDKAHLNLHINSLELGDSAVYFCASSQGAAGTGNTIYFGEGSWLTVV.